The next 17 T cell receptor beta chains were all read from a single sample in a study of blood T cell repertoires in COVID-19. TCRdb's copy holds only in-frame clones and misses some; the assay was immunoSEQ multiplex PCR. The sample lists about 160,000 clones; 85% were seen once. What was sequenced was peripheral blood. These receptors were taken from a human donor with acute or convalescent COVID-19. The donor label of this sample is uncertain.

This clone appeared a single time. The V and J genes are TRBV23-1 and TRBJ1-5; the match to TRBD1 covers 7 bases. TRBV23-1 is placed among ORFs of uncertain function. J gave up 1 base and V 4 bases, and 13 bases lay outside the gene matches. The CDR3 contains 18 residues. In DNA, the CDR3 is TGCGCCAGCAGTCTCGCCCTGGACAGGCCCTGCAGCAATCAGCCCCAGCATTTT. Amino acid sequence: CASSLALDRPCSNQPQHF.

The chain couples TRBV27 to TRBJ1-5; D not certain. Trimming took off 4 bases at V and 5 bases at J, with 9 bases between the two ends. The CDR3 is 13 amino acids. Germline CDR1 is MNHEY and CDR2 is SMNVEV (reference sequence). Here the CDR3 reads CASSSGMYQPQHF. As DNA, the CDR3 is TGTGCCAGCAGTTCCGGGATGTATCAGCCCCAGCATTTT.

The chain uses TRBV7-2 and TRBJ2-1; D might be TRBD2 (6 bases). CDR1 is SGHTA and CDR2 is FQGNSA in the germline V gene. CDR3 size: 16 residues. V dropped 4 bases and J dropped 7 bases, with 20 bases sitting between them. The CDR3 coding sequence is TGTGCCAGCAGCTCCCGACTAGTTATGGGTGAAAATGAGCAGTTCTTC. It specifies CASSSRLVMGENEQFF.

This clone was seen more than once but under ten times. This rearrangement joins TRBV6-2 or TRBV6-3 to TRBJ2-7, with D possibly matching TRBD1 (6 bases). V lost 3 bases and J lost 6, with 15 bases in between. The CDR3 covers 14 residues. CDR1 is MNHEY and CDR2 is SVGEGT in the germline V gene. In nucleotides, the CDR3 is TGTGCCAGCAGTTATTCGGGACAAACGGCCGAGCAGTACTTC. It yields the protein CASSYSGQTAEQYF.

V is TRBV7-2 and J is TRBJ1-1; D gene unclear. CDR1 and CDR2 from the germline V gene are SGHTA and FQGNSA. V shed 1 base and J shed 5 bases, with 11 bases lying between them. The CDR3 extends over 14 amino acids. CDR3: CASSLDGRRTEAFF. Here the CDR3 DNA reads TGTGCCAGCAGCTTAGATGGGAGACGGACTGAAGCTTTCTTT.

V and J are TRBV19 and TRBJ1-1; no firm D call. Germline loops: CDR1 LNHDA, CDR2 SQIVND (reference sequence). V was shortened by 7 bases and J by 6 bases, with 9 bases between the two germline ends. The CDR3 loop spans 11 amino acids. The CDR3 here is CASITAAEAFF. DNA of the CDR3: TGTGCCAGTATTACAGCGGCTGAAGCTTTCTTT.

The rearrangement joins TRBV3-1 (or the pseudogene TRBV3-2) to TRBJ2-1; 9 nucleotides align to TRBD1. This CDR3 is built from 15 residues. With V trimmed by 5 bases and J by 6 bases, 8 bases remained unmatched. CDR1 and CDR2 from the germline V gene are LGHDT and YNNKEL (reference sequence). CDR3 bases: TGTGCCAGCAGCTATTGGGGACAGGGTGGCAATGAGCAGTTCTTC. Translated, it gives CASSYWGQGGNEQFF.

The chain couples TRBV19 to TRBJ2-7, with D possibly TRBD1 on 5 matching bases. Trimming shortened V by 3 bases and J by 3 bases, and 9 bases separated the two germline ends. Germline V gives CDR1 LNHDA, CDR2 SQIVND (reference sequence). The CDR3 totals 13 residues. The CDR3 here is CASSMAGFYEQYF. CDR3 coding DNA: TGTGCCAGTAGTATGGCAGGGTTCTACGAGCAGTACTTC. Full variable domain (rest looked up from reference TRBV19 and TRBJ2-7): DGGITQSPKYLFRKEGQNVTLSCEQNLNHDAMYWYRQDPGQGLRLIYYSQIVNDFQKGDIAEGYSVSREKKESFPLTVTSAQKNPTAFYLCASSMAGFYEQYFGPGTRLTVT.

The rearrangement uses TRBV18 and TRBJ2-5; perhaps TRBD2 as D (5 bases). CDR1 is KGHSH and CDR2 is LQKENI in the germline V gene. The CDR3 is 13 residues long. Deletions cut 6 bases from V and 3 bases from J, with 11 bases between. In nucleotides, the CDR3 is TGTGCCAGCTCCCGTTCGAGGGAAGAGACCCAGTACTTC. Translation gives CASSRSREETQYF.

On this clone itself: Compared with germline, one end of the junction differs, possibly owing to a read error. The chain recombines TRBV29-1 with TRBJ2-1; TRBD1 matches 7 bases. This CDR3 spans 10 amino acids. Germline CDR1 is SQVTM and CDR2 is ANQGSEA. The CDR3 bases are TGCAGCGTAGAAGACAGGGCCCAGTTCTTC. This gives the protein CSVEDRAQFF.

This clone appeared once. This chain links TRBV5-4 with TRBJ1-2; 10 nucleotides align to TRBD1. The CDR3 is 14 amino acids. Germline loops: CDR1 SGHNT, CDR2 YYREEE (reference sequence). V gave up 4 bases and J gave up 6 bases; unmatched junction bases: 6. The CDR3 loop reads CASSAVDRGDGYTF. For the CDR3, the DNA is TGTGCCAGCAGCGCAGTGGACAGGGGGGATGGCTACACCTTC. Looking up the rest from reference TRBV5-4 and TRBJ1-2 gives the full variable domain: ETGVTQSPTHLIKTRGQQVTLRCSSQSGHNTVSWYQQALGQGPQFIFQYYREEENGRGNFPPRFSGLQFPNYSSELNVNALELDDSALYLCASSAVDRGDGYTFGSGTRLTVV.

V is TRBV9 and J is TRBJ1-1; D remains ambiguous. The CDR3 spans 15 residues. V lost 0 bases, J lost 0 bases, and 9 bases lay in between. Germline V gene data show CDR1 as SGDLS and CDR2 as YYNGEE. In DNA, the CDR3 is TGTGCCAGCAGCGTAGGAGGGCCCCTGAACACTGAAGCTTTCTTT. This gives the protein CASSVGGPLNTEAFF.

The J gene is TRBJ2-1, the V gene TRBV28; D gene unclear. V lost 2 bases and J 4 bases, leaving 18 bases between the germline ends. This CDR3 region has 17 residues. Germline V gene sequence: CDR1 MDHEN, CDR2 SYDVKM. The CDR3 loop reads CASSLPIFLGAYNEQFF. CDR3 DNA: TGTGCCAGCAGTTTACCCATCTTTCTCGGAGCGTACAATGAGCAGTTCTTC.

The chain has TRBV4-1 and TRBJ1-5; 10 positions match TRBD1. Germline assignment: CDR1 MGHRA and CDR2 YSYEKL. This CDR3 is built from 17 residues. V shed 5 bases, J shed 1 base, and the junction held 8 bases outside the gene matches. The CDR3 is CASSKGATGGSNQPQHF. The CDR3 coding sequence is TGCGCCAGCAGCAAGGGGGCGACAGGGGGCAGCAATCAGCCCCAGCATTTT.

The chain joins TRBV5-5 to TRBJ1-1, with D possibly matching TRBD1 (6 bases). Per germline, CDR1 SGHKS and CDR2 YYEKEE (reference sequence). V lost 0 bases to trimming and J lost 5 bases, with 14 bases between them. This CDR3 has 15 amino acids. The CDR3 loop is CASSLVIDRWTEAFF. For the CDR3, the DNA is TGTGCCAGCAGCTTGGTTATAGACAGGTGGACTGAAGCTTTCTTT.

The chain carries TRBV5-1 and TRBJ1-2; TRBD1 matches 9 bases. The CDR3 contains 15 residues. Germline V lookup: CDR1 SGHRS, CDR2 YFSETQ. The ends lost 1 base at V and 3 bases at J; junction bases unmatched: 4. The CDR3 loop reads CASSLTGGADYGYTF. CDR3 DNA sequence: TGCGCCAGCAGCTTGACAGGGGGCGCGGACTATGGCTACACCTTC.

This clone came up a few times. The V and J genes are TRBV11-2 and TRBJ2-7, with 8 bases that match TRBD1. The germline V gene encodes CDR1 SGHAT and CDR2 FQNNGV. V shed 5 bases and J 2 bases; nucleotides not matched to a gene: 11. The CDR3 loop spans 16 amino acids. The CDR3 loop is CASSPDRAARTYEQYF. CDR3 bases: TGTGCCAGCAGCCCGGACAGGGCCGCACGTACCTACGAGCAGTACTTC.